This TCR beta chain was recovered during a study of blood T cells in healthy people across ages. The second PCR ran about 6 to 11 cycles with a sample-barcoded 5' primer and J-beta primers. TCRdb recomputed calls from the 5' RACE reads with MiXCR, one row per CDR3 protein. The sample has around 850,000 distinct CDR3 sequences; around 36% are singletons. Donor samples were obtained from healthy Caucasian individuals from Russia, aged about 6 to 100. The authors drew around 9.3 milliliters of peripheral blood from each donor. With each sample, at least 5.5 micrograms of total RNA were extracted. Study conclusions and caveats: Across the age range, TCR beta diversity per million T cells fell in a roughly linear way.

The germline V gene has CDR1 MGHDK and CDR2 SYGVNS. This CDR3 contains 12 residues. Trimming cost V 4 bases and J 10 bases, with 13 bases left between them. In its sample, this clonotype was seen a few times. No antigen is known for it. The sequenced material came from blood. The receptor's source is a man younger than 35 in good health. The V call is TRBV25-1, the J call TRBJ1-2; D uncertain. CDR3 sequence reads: CASSAEVDDYTF. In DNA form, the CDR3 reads TGTGCCAGCAGTGCCGAAGTGGACGACTACACCTTC.